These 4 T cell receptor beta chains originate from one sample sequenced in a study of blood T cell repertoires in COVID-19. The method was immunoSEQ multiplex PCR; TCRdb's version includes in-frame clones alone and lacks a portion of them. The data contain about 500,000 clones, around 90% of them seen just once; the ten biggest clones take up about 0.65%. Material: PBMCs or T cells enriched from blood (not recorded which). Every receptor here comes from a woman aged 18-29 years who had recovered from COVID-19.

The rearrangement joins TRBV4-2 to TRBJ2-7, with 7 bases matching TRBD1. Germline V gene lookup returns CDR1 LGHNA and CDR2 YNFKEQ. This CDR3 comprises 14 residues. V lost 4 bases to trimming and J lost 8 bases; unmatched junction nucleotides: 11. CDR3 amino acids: CASSPGQQTGKQYF. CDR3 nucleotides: TGTGCCAGCAGCCCGGGACAGCAGACTGGAAAGCAGTACTTC.

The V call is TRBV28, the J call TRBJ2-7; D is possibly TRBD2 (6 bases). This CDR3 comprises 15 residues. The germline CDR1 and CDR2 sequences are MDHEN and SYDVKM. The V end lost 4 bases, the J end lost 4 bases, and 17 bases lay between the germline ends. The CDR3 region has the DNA TGTGCCAGCAGTTCGGGGGACGGACGGAATTACGAGCAGTACTTC. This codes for CASSSGDGRNYEQYF.

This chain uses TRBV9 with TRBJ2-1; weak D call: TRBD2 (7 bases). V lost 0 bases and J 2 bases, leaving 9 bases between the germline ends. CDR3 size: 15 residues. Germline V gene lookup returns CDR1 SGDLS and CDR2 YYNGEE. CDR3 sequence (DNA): TGTGCCAGCAGCGTAGAAGGGGGGGCCTACAATGAGCAGTTCTTC. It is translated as CASSVEGGAYNEQFF. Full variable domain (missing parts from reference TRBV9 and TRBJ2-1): DSGVTQTPKHLITATGQRVTLRCSPRSGDLSVYWYQQSLDQGLQFLIQYYNGEERAKGNILERFSAQQFPDLHSELNLSSLELGDSALYFCASSVEGGAYNEQFFGPGTRLTVL.

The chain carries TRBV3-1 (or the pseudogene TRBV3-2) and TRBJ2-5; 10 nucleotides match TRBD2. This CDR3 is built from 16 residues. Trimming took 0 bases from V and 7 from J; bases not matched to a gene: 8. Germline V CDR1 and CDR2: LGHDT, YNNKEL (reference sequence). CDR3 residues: CASSQEWERGGMTQYF. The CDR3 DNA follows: TGTGCCAGCAGCCAAGAGTGGGAGCGGGGGGGTATGACCCAGTACTTC.